The present T cell receptor (beta chain) was sequenced within a study of blood T cell repertoires in COVID-19. For the study at large: T cells, B-cell-depleted T cells, or PBMCs supplied cDNA or gDNA.

Between the trimmed V and J ends, which lost 4 bases and 1 base, there was a span of 7 bases. The CDR3 runs to 13 residues. CDR1 is MNHEY, CDR2 SMNVEV, per germline (reference sequence). Assay: immunoSEQ multiplex PCR; the TCRdb copy retains only in-frame clones and omits some. The table includes roughly 110,000 clones, about 91% detected once. The chain links TRBV27 to TRBJ1-1; D gene ambiguous. The sequence derives from a man aged 50 to 60 with active or convalescent COVID-19. Sequencing was carried out using peripheral blood. CDR3 protein: CASSSRQNTEAFF. The CDR3 nucleotides read TGTGCCAGCAGTTCGCGTCAGAACACTGAAGCTTTCTTT.